The subject of this entry is one T cell receptor (beta chain). Its antigen is not identified. This entry is derived from a study of T cells in Graves' hyperthyroidism and ophthalmopathy. Amplification of TCR beta CDR3 regions was performed using RNA transcripts as template. An initial round of RT-PCR targeting the TCR CDR3 relied on the HTBI primer set. TCRdb re-derived calls from the multiplex PCR reads in MiXCR, one entry per CDR3 protein. Among about half a million distinct CDR3 sequences listed, 24% were seen once. Study-wide points: Among thyroid clonotypes expanded above 0.001, most also appeared in blood. Ophthalmopathy prediction by the model preceded onset by a median about 6.3 months.

Patients were excluded for uncontrolled infection, other autoimmune disease, pregnancy or lactation. Based on clinical symptoms, serum thyroxine and TRAb, thyroid ultrasound and orbital computed tomography, diagnoses were reached. This TCR was sampled from a woman aged 25 to 39 with Graves' ophthalmopathy. Sequences were obtained from blood.

The CDR3 loop reads CASSPLKSLRTGVGEQYF. Written as DNA, the CDR3 is TGTGCCAGCAGTCCCCTCAAATCTCTGCGGACAGGGGTTGGCGAGCAGTACTTC. The chain is built from TRBV6-2 or TRBV6-3 and TRBJ2-7; 9 bases align to TRBD1. V lost 5 bases, J lost 6 bases, and 20 bases stayed unmatched. The germline gives CDR1 MNHEY, CDR2 SVGEGT. This CDR3 has 18 amino acids.